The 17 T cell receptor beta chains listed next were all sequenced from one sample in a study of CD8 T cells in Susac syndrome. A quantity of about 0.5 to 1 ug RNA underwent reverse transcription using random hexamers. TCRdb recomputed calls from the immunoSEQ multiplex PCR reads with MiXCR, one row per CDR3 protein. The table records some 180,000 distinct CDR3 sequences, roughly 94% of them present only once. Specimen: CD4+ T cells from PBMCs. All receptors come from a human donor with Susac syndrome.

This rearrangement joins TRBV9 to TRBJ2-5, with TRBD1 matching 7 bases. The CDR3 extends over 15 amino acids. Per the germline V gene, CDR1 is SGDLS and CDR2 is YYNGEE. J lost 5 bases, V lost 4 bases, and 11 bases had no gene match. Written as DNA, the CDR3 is TGTGCCAGCAGCCCGGCTGGCAGGGGGATGGAGACCCAGTACTTC. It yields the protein CASSPAGRGMETQYF.

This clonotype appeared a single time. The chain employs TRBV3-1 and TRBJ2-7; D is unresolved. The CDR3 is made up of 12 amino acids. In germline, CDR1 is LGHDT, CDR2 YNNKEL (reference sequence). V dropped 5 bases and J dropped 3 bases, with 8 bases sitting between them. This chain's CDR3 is CASSSLGYEQYF. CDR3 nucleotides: TGTGCCAGCAGCTCTTTGGGCTACGAGCAGTACTTC.

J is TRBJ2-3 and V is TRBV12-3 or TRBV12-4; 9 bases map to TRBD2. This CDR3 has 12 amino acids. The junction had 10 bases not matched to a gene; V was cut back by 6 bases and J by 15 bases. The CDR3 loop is CASSTGLAPSYF. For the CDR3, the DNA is TGTGCCAGCAGCACCGGACTAGCGCCTTCATATTTT.

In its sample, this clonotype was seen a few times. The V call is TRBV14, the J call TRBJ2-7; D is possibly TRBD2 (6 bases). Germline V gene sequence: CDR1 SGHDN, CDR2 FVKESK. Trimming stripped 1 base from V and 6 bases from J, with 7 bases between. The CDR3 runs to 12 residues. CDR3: CASSQVGSEQYF. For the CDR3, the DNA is TGTGCCAGCAGCCAAGTCGGGAGCGAGCAGTACTTC.

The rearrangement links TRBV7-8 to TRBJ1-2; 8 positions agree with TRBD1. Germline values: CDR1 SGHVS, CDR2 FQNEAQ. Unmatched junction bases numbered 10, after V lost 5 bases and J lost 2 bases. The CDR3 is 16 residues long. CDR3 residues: CASSTRTGRSNYGYTF. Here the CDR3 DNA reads TGTGCCAGCAGCACGCGGACAGGGAGGTCCAACTATGGCTACACCTTC.

Here the CDR3 reads CASSHLRGGPTDTQYF. CDR3 DNA: TGTGCCAGCAGCCACCTGCGGGGGGGCCCGACAGATACGCAGTATTTT. The chain recombines TRBV3-1 with TRBJ2-3; TRBD2 agrees at 9 bases. The CDR3 is made up of 16 amino acids. CDR1 and CDR2 (germline): LGHDT, YNNKEL (reference sequence). The V gene end was trimmed by 3 bases and the J gene end by 3 bases; junction bases not matched to a gene: 7.

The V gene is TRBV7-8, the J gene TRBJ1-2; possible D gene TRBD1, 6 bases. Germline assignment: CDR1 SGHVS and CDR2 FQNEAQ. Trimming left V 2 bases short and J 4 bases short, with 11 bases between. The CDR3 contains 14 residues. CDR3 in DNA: TGTGCCAGCAGCTTACGTCAGGGGAGCTATGGCTACACCTTC. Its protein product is CASSLRQGSYGYTF.

The CDR3 DNA reads as TGTGCCAGCAGTTACGCAGGCTCCTATGGCTACACCTTC. Its protein product is CASSYAGSYGYTF. The chain couples TRBV6-2 or TRBV6-3 to TRBJ1-2; no definite D call. Germline CDR1 reads MNHEY; CDR2 reads SVGEGT. The CDR3 is made up of 13 amino acids. V lost 2 bases to trimming and J lost 4 bases, with 8 bases between them.

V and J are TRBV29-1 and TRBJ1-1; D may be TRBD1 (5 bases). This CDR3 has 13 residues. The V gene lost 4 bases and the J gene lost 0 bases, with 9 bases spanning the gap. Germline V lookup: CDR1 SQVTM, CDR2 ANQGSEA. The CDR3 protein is CSVGDPVNTEAFF. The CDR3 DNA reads TGCAGCGTTGGGGACCCCGTGAACACTGAAGCTTTCTTT.

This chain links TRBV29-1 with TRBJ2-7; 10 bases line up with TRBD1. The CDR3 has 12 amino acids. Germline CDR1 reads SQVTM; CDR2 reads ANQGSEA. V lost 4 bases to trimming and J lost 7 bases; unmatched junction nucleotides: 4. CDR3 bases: TGCAGCGTTGGGGACAGGGGATTTGAGCAGTACTTC. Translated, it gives CSVGDRGFEQYF.

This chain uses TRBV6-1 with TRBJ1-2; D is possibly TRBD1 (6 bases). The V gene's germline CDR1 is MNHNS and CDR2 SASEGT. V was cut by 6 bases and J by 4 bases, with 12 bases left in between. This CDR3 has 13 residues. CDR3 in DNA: TGTGCCAGCAGGCACAGGGAGCCCTATGGCTACACCTTC. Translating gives CASRHREPYGYTF.

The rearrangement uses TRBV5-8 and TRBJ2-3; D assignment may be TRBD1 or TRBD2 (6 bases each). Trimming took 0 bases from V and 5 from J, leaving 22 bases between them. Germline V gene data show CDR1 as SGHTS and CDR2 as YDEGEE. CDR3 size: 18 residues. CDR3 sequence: CASSLARRAGAGGDTQYF. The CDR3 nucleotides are TGTGCCAGCAGCTTGGCCAGGAGGGCAGGGGCCGGCGGAGATACGCAGTATTTT.

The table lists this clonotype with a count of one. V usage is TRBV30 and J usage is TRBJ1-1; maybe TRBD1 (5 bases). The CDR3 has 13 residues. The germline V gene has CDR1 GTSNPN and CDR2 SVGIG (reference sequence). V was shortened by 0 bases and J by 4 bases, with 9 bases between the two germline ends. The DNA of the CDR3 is TGTGCCTGGAGTGTAAAGGGGCTCACTGAAGCTTTCTTT. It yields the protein CAWSVKGLTEAFF.

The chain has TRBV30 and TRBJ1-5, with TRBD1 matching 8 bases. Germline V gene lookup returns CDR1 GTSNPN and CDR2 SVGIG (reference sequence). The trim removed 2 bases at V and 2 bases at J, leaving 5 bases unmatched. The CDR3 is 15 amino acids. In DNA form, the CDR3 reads TGTGCCTGGAGTTCGCGGACAGGGCGCAATCAGCCCCAGCATTTT. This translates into CAWSSRTGRNQPQHF.

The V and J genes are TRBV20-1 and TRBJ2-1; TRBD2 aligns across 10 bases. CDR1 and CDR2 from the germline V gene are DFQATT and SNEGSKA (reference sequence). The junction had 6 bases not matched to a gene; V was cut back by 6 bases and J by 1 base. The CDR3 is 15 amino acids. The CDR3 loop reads CSARKREGSYNEQFF. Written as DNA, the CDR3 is TGCAGTGCCCGTAAGCGGGAGGGTTCCTACAATGAGCAGTTCTTC.

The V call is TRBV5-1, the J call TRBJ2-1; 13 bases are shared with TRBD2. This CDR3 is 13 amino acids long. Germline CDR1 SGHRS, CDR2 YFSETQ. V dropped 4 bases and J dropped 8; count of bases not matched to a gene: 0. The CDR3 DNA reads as TGCGCCAGCAGCGGACTAGCGGGAGATGAGCAGTTCTTC. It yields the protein CASSGLAGDEQFF.

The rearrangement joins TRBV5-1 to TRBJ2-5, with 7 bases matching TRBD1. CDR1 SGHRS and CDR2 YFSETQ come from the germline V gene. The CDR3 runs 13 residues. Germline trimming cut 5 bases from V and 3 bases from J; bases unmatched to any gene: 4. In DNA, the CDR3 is TGCGCCAGCAGACGGGACAGTGAAGAGACCCAGTACTTC. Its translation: CASRRDSEETQYF.